The T cell receptor beta chain described here comes from a study of T cell responses to AZD1222 COVID-19 vaccine. Study outcomes and limitations: AZD1222 recipients seropositive at baseline numbered only six or seven. Increased Spike-specific TCR breadth and depth were observed after two AZD1222 doses. Spike-spanning, vaccine-associated CD4 TCRs were dominant at 160-218 and 743-854.

Notes on this clone: Its antigen is not known.

Assay used: immunoSEQ multiplex PCR; TCRdb lists only in-frame clones, some missing. The table includes 140,000 or so clones, approximately 90% detected once. Both about-4-week and about-12-week second-dose recipients were combined. There are 15 residues in the CDR3. Germline-derived CDR1 and CDR2 are SGHDT and YYEEEE. V gave up 0 bases and J gave up 1 base, with 10 bases separating them. This receptor was obtained from an adult who received the AZD1222 COVID-19 vaccine. The chain combines TRBV5-6 with TRBJ1-1; D uncertain. Here the sequenced sample was peripheral blood, taken 28 days after the second AZD1222 dose. DNA of the CDR3: TGTGCCAGCAGCTTGGGGCCTCTTCGGAACACTGAAGCTTTCTTT. Translation: CASSLGPLRNTEAFF.